A selection of T cell receptor beta chains follows, all from one sample in a study of post-analysis software for immune sequencing data. MiXCR, applied by TCRdb to the PCR reads, yields one record per CDR3 protein. Of around 260,000 distinct CDR3 sequences listed, about 40% are singletons. Input material: blood. Receptor source: a girl between 10 and 17 years old with multiple sclerosis. CDR3s include the opening cysteine and the closing phenylalanine or tryptophan. A D gene is named only where the DNA matches it firmly. Where a row states a size, it is once, few, many or the class of an expanded clone; other rows omit it.

clone size	D gene	V gene	J gene	CDR3 protein	CDR3 DNA
-	-	TRBV29-1	TRBJ2-7	CSVDTGTYEQYF	TGCAGCGTTGATACGGGCACCTACGAGCAGTACTTC
once	-	TRBV9	TRBJ2-1	CASSVGGGINEQFF	TGTGCTAGCAGCGTAGGTGGCGGGATCAATGAGCAGTTCTTC
few	-	TRBV3-1	TRBJ1-1	CASSQERAGRNTEAFF	TGTGCCAGCAGCCAAGAAAGGGCAGGGAGGAACACTGAAGCTTTCTTT
few	TRBD2	TRBV2	TRBJ2-1	CASSERPAGPYNEQFF	TGTGCCAGCAGTGAGCGGCCAGCGGGACCCTACAATGAGCAGTTCTTC
many	-	TRBV20-1	TRBJ1-6	CSARPPQLLNSPLHF	TGCAGTGCGCGACCGCCACAGCTACTAAATTCACCCCTCCACTTT
many	-	TRBV7-8	TRBJ1-2	CASSLARGVRYGYTF	TGTGCCAGCAGCTTAGCAAGGGGGGTTCGCTATGGCTACACCTTC
few	-	TRBV6-5	TRBJ2-2	CASRVGGQVGELFF	TGTGCCAGCAGAGTCGGGGGGCAGGTCGGGGAGCTGTTTTTT
-	-	TRBV2	TRBJ2-1	CASSGRQGGRNEQFF	TGTGCCAGCAGTGGGCGACAGGGAGGTCGGAATGAGCAGTTCTTC
few	-	TRBV7-8	TRBJ2-1	CASSANTGPEQFF	TGTGCCAGCAGCGCGAACACCGGGCCCGAGCAGTTCTTC
many	-	TRBV20-1	TRBJ2-1	CSATGLAYNEQFF	TGCAGTGCTACGGGGTTGGCCTACAATGAGCAGTTCTTC
few	TRBD2	TRBV6-5	TRBJ2-6	CASSLRTSGSGANVLTF	TGTGCCAGCAGTTTGAGGACTAGCGGCTCTGGGGCCAACGTCCTGACTTTC
many	TRBD2	TRBV6-4	TRBJ2-3	CASSPGLATDTQYF	TGTGCCAGCAGTCCGGGACTAGCCACAGATACGCAGTATTTT
-	TRBD1	TRBV9	TRBJ1-4	CASSVSGTGNSNEKLFF	TGTGCCAGCAGCGTATCTGGGACAGGGAACTCTAATGAAAAACTGTTTTTT
-	-	TRBV5-1	TRBJ2-7	CASSPASDTYEQYF	TGCGCCAGCAGCCCGGCTAGCGATACCTACGAGCAGTACTTC
many	TRBD1	TRBV27	TRBJ2-1	CASTGGTGGNEQFF	TGTGCCAGCACTGGGGGGACAGGGGGCAATGAGCAGTTCTTC
many	-	TRBV20-1	TRBJ1-4	CSASRKFGINEKLFF	TGCAGTGCTAGCCGCAAGTTCGGAATTAATGAAAAACTGTTTTTT
-	-	TRBV30	TRBJ1-2	CAWGRRGRIYGYTF	TGTGCCTGGGGGCGTAGAGGGCGCATCTATGGCTACACCTTC
-	TRBD1	TRBV20-1	TRBJ2-6	CSARDTGEISGANVLTF	TGCAGTGCTAGAGATACAGGGGAGATTTCTGGGGCCAACGTCCTGACTTTC
-	-	TRBV20-1	TRBJ2-4	CSARDEHIQYF	TGCAGTGCTAGAGATGAGCATATTCAGTACTTC
-	-	TRBV4-3	TRBJ2-7	CASSRHPVFAKTPLSYEQYF	TGCGCCAGCAGCCGACACCCCGTCTTCGCGAAAACTCCCCTCTCCTACGAGCAGTACTTC
few	TRBD1	TRBV7-2	TRBJ2-7	CASSLNRGYEQYF	TGTGCCAGCAGCCTTAACAGGGGCTACGAGCAGTACTTC
many	-	TRBV18	TRBJ1-2	CASSPPATAPFGYGYTF	TGTGCCAGCTCACCACCTGCGACAGCGCCGTTTGGGTATGGCTACACCTTC
-	TRBD2	TRBV7-2	TRBJ2-7	CASSLEGLAGGHEQYF	TGTGCCAGCAGCTTGGAGGGACTAGCGGGAGGCCACGAGCAGTACTTC
few	-	TRBV27	TRBJ1-1	CASSRNGGNTEAFF	TGTGCCAGCAGCCGCAACGGGGGGAACACTGAAGCTTTCTTT
many	-	TRBV5-1	TRBJ2-4	CASSSSLGSGMNIQYF	TGCGCCAGCAGCTCAAGCCTGGGGTCGGGGATGAACATTCAGTACTTC
-	-	TRBV30	TRBJ2-6	CAWTRVMGRLDVLTF	TGTGCCTGGACACGGGTCATGGGGAGGTTGGACGTCCTGACTTTC
-	-	TRBV6-6	TRBJ2-1	CASSFPRNNEQFF	TGTGCCAGCAGTTTTCCCAGGAACAATGAGCAGTTCTTC
-	TRBD2	TRBV7-2	TRBJ2-5	CASSVGLAGDGETQYF	TGTGCCAGCAGCGTCGGACTAGCGGGGGATGGGGAGACCCAGTACTTC
many	TRBD1	TRBV28	TRBJ1-2	CASSLSSAGQGALGYTF	TGTGCCAGCAGTTTATCAAGTGCGGGCCAGGGGGCACTTGGCTACACCTTC
many	-	TRBV29-1	TRBJ2-5	CSLGQKGETQYF	TGCAGCCTTGGACAGAAGGGAGAGACCCAGTACTTC
many	TRBD2	TRBV10-2	TRBJ2-1	CASSEIIGREPYNEQFF	TGCGCCAGCAGTGAGATCATTGGGCGGGAGCCCTACAATGAGCAGTTCTTC
few	TRBD2	TRBV7-3	TRBJ2-7	CASSHDGGLAGGPGQRSYEQYF	TGTGCCAGCAGCCATGATGGGGGGCTGGCGGGAGGGCCCGGACAACGCTCCTACGAGCAGTACTTC
few	-	TRBV28	TRBJ2-1	CASSRGKFSYNEQFF	TGTGCCAGCTCCCGGGGGAAATTTTCCTACAATGAGCAGTTCTTC
many	-	TRBV5-1	TRBJ2-1	CASSFTSRSSYNEQFF	TGCGCCAGCAGCTTTACTAGCCGTTCCTCCTACAATGAGCAGTTCTTC
few	-	TRBV20-1	TRBJ1-1	CSALSWGTEAFF	TGCAGTGCCCTCTCTTGGGGGACTGAAGCTTTCTTT
few	-	TRBV18	TRBJ2-3	CASSPPKDTQYF	TGTGCCAGCTCACCACCGAAAGATACGCAGTATTTT
-	TRBD2	TRBV27	TRBJ2-7	CASNPSGSEYEQYF	TGTGCCAGCAACCCCAGCGGGAGCGAGTACGAGCAGTACTTC
-	-	TRBV5-1	TRBJ1-6	CASSQGREPNHPDRSPLHF	TGCGCCAGCAGCCAGGGCAGGGAGCCCAACCATCCGGACCGCTCACCCCTCCACTTT
many	-	TRBV5-1	TRBJ2-1	CASSLAGGYSEQFF	TGCGCCAGCAGCTTGGCCGGAGGGTACAGTGAGCAGTTCTTC
many	-	TRBV6-1	TRBJ1-1	CASSRTGGIGLTRAMNTEAFF	TGTGCCAGCAGCCGTACGGGGGGAATCGGACTGACGAGGGCCATGAACACTGAAGCTTTCTTT
-	TRBD1	TRBV5-1	TRBJ1-6	CASSGGGQNNSPLHF	TGCGCCAGCAGCGGCGGGGGACAGAATAATTCACCCCTCCACTTT